A single sample gave rise to the 13 T cell receptor beta chains below, sequenced in a study of blood T cell repertoires in COVID-19. The data were produced by immunoSEQ multiplex PCR, yet TCRdb's version contains in-frame clones alone and is incomplete. This sample has roughly 60,000 clones, with 80% to 90% found just once. The sequencing input was peripheral blood. These receptors all stem from a middle-aged man with acute or convalescent COVID-19.

J is TRBJ1-4 and V is TRBV4-2; D may be TRBD1 (6 bases). CDR3 length equals 13 residues. The germline CDR1 and CDR2 sequences are LGHNA and YNFKEQ. V lost 4 bases, J lost 10 bases, and 13 bases lay in between. This CDR3 is CASSPHREGKLFF. The CDR3 DNA reads as TGTGCCAGCAGCCCACACAGGGAAGGAAAACTGTTTTTT.

The chain carries TRBV5-6 and TRBJ1-2; D unclear. The V gene's germline CDR1 is SGHDT and CDR2 YYEEEE. The germline V and J ends were trimmed by 4 bases and 5 bases, with 27 bases remaining between them. CDR3 length equals 18 residues. CDR3 nucleotide sequence: TGTGCCAGCAGCCTGAGAAATACAGCTCCGGCTTCGAATTATGGCTACACCTTC. Its translation: CASSLRNTAPASNYGYTF.

The V gene is TRBV5-1, the J gene TRBJ1-1; 9 bases are shared with TRBD1. Looked up from germline, CDR1 is SGHRS and CDR2 is YFSETQ. The CDR3 spans 14 residues. Unmatched junction bases numbered 3, after V lost 1 base and J lost 5 bases. The CDR3 DNA follows: TGCGCCAGCAGCTTGAGAGGGACAGGGACTGAAGCTTTCTTT. This codes for CASSLRGTGTEAFF.

J is TRBJ1-1 and V is TRBV5-4, with D unresolved. Germline assignment: CDR1 SGHNT and CDR2 YYREEE (reference sequence). The V gene lost 1 base and the J gene lost 4 bases, with 14 bases spanning the gap. CDR3 size: 15 residues. The CDR3 region is CASSLRSGWSTEAFF. CDR3 DNA sequence: TGTGCCAGCAGCTTGCGTTCTGGATGGAGCACTGAAGCTTTCTTT.

The V call is TRBV9, the J call TRBJ2-2; D might be TRBD1 (5 bases). The germline gives CDR1 SGDLS, CDR2 YYNGEE. The CDR3 runs to 13 residues. The V end was cut by 2 bases, the J end by 5 bases, with 7 bases between. The CDR3 loop reads CASSVDRTGELFF. The DNA of the CDR3 is TGTGCCAGCAGCGTCGACAGAACCGGGGAGCTGTTTTTT.

The chain links TRBV18 to TRBJ1-2; D is uncertain. The germline CDR1 and CDR2 sequences are KGHSH and LQKENI. The CDR3 contains 16 residues. V dropped 2 bases and J dropped 0 bases, with 13 bases sitting between them. CDR3 amino acids: CASSPGMRGSNYGYTF. As DNA, the CDR3 is TGTGCCAGCTCACCAGGCATGCGAGGATCTAACTATGGCTACACCTTC. Supplemented by reference TRBV18 and TRBJ1-2, the full variable domain reads NAGVMQNPRHLVRRRGQEARLRCSPMKGHSHVYWYRQLPEEGLKFMVYLQKENIIDESGMPKERFSAEFPKEGPSILRIQQVVRGDSAAYFCASSPGMRGSNYGYTFGSGTRLTVV.

V usage is TRBV11-3 and J usage is TRBJ1-1; TRBD1 might be the D (6 bases). Germline V gene sequence: CDR1 SGHNT, CDR2 YENEEA. V dropped 6 bases and J dropped 2 bases, with 22 bases sitting between them. The CDR3 loop spans 17 amino acids. The chain's CDR3 is CASSTTGFGGLNTEAFF. The CDR3 region has the DNA TGTGCCAGCAGTACTACAGGGTTCGGTGGTTTAAACACTGAAGCTTTCTTT.

The chain combines TRBV3-1 (or the pseudogene TRBV3-2) with TRBJ2-3; TRBD1 aligns across 9 bases. The CDR3 loop spans 15 amino acids. V was pared by 6 bases and J by 1 base, with 5 bases of the junction left unmatched. Per germline, CDR1 LGHDT and CDR2 YNNKEL (reference sequence). The DNA of the CDR3 is TGTGCCAGCAGTCGACAGGGGGAACGCACAGATACGCAGTATTTT. Translated, it gives CASSRQGERTDTQYF.

The chain is built from TRBV10-3 and TRBJ1-1, with D unresolved. The CDR3 totals 13 residues. V lost 3 bases and J lost 4, with 9 bases in between. CDR1 and CDR2 from the germline V gene are ENHRY and SYGVKD. In DNA form, the CDR3 reads TGTGCCATCAGTGAAGGAAGGAGCACTGAAGCTTTCTTT. This codes for CAISEGRSTEAFF.

The chain employs TRBV2 and TRBJ1-1, with D perhaps TRBD1 (6 bases). The CDR3 sequence is 12 residues long. The V end was cut by 8 bases, the J end by 0 bases, with 7 bases between. CDR1 SNHLY and CDR2 FYNNEI come from the germline V gene. CDR3 DNA: TGTGCCAGCCGGACAGTGAACACTGAAGCTTTCTTT. Protein: CASRTVNTEAFF. Looking up the rest from reference TRBV2 and TRBJ1-1 gives the full variable domain: EPEVTQTPSHQVTQMGQEVILRCVPISNHLYFYWYRQILGQKVEFLVSFYNNEISEKSEIFDDQFSVERPDGSNFTLKIRSTKLEDSAMYFCASRTVNTEAFFGQGTRLTVV.

CDR3 region: CASSTSRLGKDTQYF. DNA of the CDR3: TGTGCCAGCAGCACATCCCGACTAGGCAAAGATACGCAGTATTTT. V and J are TRBV7-9 and TRBJ2-3, with D perhaps TRBD2 (6 bases). This CDR3 is built from 15 residues. The germline V and J ends were trimmed by 5 bases and 5 bases, with 17 bases remaining between them. Germline V gene data show CDR1 as SEHNR and CDR2 as FQNEAQ (reference sequence).

This chain joins TRBV2 and TRBJ1-6; 10 bases are a match to TRBD1. V lost 5 bases and J lost 7; bases outside the gene matches: 2. Germline V gene sequence: CDR1 SNHLY, CDR2 FYNNEI. The CDR3 length is 14 residues. CDR3 bases: TGTGCCAGCAGTCCGGGACAGGGGAATTCACCCCTCCACTTT. Its translation: CASSPGQGNSPLHF.

This clone has just one count. The DNA of the CDR3 is TGCAGCGCGGGACAGGGGCAAAGCACTGAAGCTTTCTTT. Translating it yields CSAGQGQSTEAFF. The chain is built from TRBV29-1 and TRBJ1-1; TRBD1 agrees at 10 bases. Trimming took 7 bases from V and 4 from J; bases not matched to a gene: 6. Germline CDR1 is SQVTM and CDR2 is ANQGSEA. The CDR3 covers 13 residues.